The clone carrying this T cell receptor beta chain was recorded many times. Its antigen is undetermined. V was shortened by 1 base and J by 7 bases, with 17 bases between the two germline ends. Germline-derived CDR1 and CDR2 are LNHNV and YYDKDF (reference sequence). The CDR3 has 17 amino acids. As the template, RNA transcripts were used to amplify TCR beta CDR3 regions. HTBI primers were used in a first-round RT-PCR, which preceded a second-round multiplex PCR. Using its own MiXCR run on the multiplex PCR reads, TCRdb lists one record per CDR3 protein. This sample has approximately 700,000 distinct CDR3 sequences, with more than 40% found just once. This entry is derived from a study of Graves' ophthalmopathy and Graves' hyperthyroidism. On the study more broadly: Peripheral blood sampling preceded any treatment and occurred at initial diagnosis. Study results and limitations: Ophthalmopathy progression prediction by the model yielded a sensitivity of around 68% and a specificity of around 72%.

Moderate-to-severe activity, CAS ≥3, NOSPECS ≥4 and a duration under 3 months were seen in donors with ophthalmopathy. The authors diagnosed from clinical symptoms, serum thyroxine, TRAb, thyroid ultrasound and orbital computed tomography. The rearrangement joins TRBV15 to TRBJ1-6; D is ambiguous. The receptor comes from an adult man with Graves' ophthalmopathy. The sample consisted of peripheral blood. The CDR3 is CATSRVPLTALNSPLHF. The CDR3 DNA sequence: TGTGCCACCAGCAGAGTCCCCCTTACTGCTCTAAATTCACCCCTCCACTTT.